Listed here is a single T cell receptor (beta chain). These data are taken from a study of shared T cell receptors in the human thymus. Some clones are missing from TCRdb's copy, which holds only in-frame ones; the method was immunoSEQ multiplex PCR. Of fewer than 700,000 clones detected, roughly 90% appear once; the ten largest clones hold around 0.0099%. The CDR3 contains 12 residues. V lost 7 bases to trimming and J lost 2 bases, with 9 bases between them. Looked up from germline, CDR1 is MDHEN and CDR2 is SYDVKM. This sample was also put to use in a study of human thymus T cells. That publication notes: Thymic tissue was derived from resections collected during corrective heart surgery.

Specimen: thymocytes. The chain joins TRBV28 to TRBJ2-7; D ambiguous. The sequence was collected from a boy in the first two years of life with a congenital heart defect. CDR3 in amino acids: CASKRQTYEQYF. The CDR3, as DNA: TGTGCCAGCAAGAGACAAACCTACGAGCAGTACTTC. Looking up the rest from reference TRBV28 and TRBJ2-7 gives the full variable domain: DVKVTQSSRYLVKRTGEKVFLECVQDMDHENMFWYRQDPGLGLRLIYFSYDVKMKEKGDIPEGYSVSREKKERFSLILESASTNQTSMYLCASKRQTYEQYFGPGTRLTVT.